This TCR beta chain was obtained from a study of cytomegalovirus exposure and HLA in healthy donors. PCR used 60 Vbeta primers and 13 Jbeta primers. Method: immunoSEQ multiplex PCR; TCRdb's copy keeps in-frame clones and lacks some. This sample has 100,000 to 150,000 clones; around 80% occur once, and the top ten carry 0.2% to 0.3%. Trimming removed 4 bases at V and 1 base at J, with 11 bases between. The CDR3 loop spans 15 amino acids. Germline values: CDR1 LNHDA, CDR2 SQIVND (reference sequence). Sample: PBMCs. This sequence was found in a man aged 50 or older in good health and CMV-seronegative. J is TRBJ1-5 and V is TRBV19; no clear D. The CDR3 sequence is CASSTLHSSNQPQHF. As DNA, the CDR3 is TGTGCCAGTAGTACCCTCCACAGCAGCAATCAGCCCCAGCATTTT.